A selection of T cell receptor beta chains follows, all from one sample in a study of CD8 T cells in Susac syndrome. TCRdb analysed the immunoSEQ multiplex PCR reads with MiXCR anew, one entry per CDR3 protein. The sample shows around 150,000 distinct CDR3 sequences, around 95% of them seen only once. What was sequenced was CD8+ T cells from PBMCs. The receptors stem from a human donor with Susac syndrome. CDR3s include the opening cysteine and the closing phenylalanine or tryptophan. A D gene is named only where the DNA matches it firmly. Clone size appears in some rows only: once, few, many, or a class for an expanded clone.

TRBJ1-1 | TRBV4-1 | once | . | CASSQAQSSTEAFF | TGCGCCAGCAGCCAGGCACAGTCTAGCACTGAAGCTTTCTTT
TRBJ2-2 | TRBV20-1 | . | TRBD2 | CSARDRSRGDTGELFF | TGCAGTGCTAGAGATCGGTCGCGGGGGGACACCGGGGAGCTGTTTTTT
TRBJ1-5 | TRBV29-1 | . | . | CSAVFVGELQPQHF | TGCAGCGCTGTTTTCGTGGGGGAATTACAGCCCCAGCATTTT
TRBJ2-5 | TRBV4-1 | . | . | CASSPGVAGEKGETQYF | TGCGCCAGCAGCCCCGGAGTGGCGGGTGAAAAGGGGGAGACCCAGTACTTC
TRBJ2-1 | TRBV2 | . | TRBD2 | CASSGTSGSSVNEQFF | TGTGCCAGCAGTGGGACTAGCGGGAGTAGCGTTAATGAGCAGTTCTTC
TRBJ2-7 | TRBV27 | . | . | CASSTLYEQYF | TGTGCCAGCAGTACCCTCTACGAGCAGTACTTC
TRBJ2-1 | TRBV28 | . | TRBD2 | CASSETSGMGNEQFF | TGTGCCAGCAGCGAGACTAGCGGGATGGGCAATGAGCAGTTCTTC
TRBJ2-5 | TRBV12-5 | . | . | CASGRSGWETQYF | TGTGCTAGTGGCCGCTCCGGGTGGGAGACCCAGTACTTC
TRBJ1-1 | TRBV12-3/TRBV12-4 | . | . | CASSFLMNTEAFF | TGTGCCAGCAGTTTTTTGATGAACACTGAAGCTTTCTTT
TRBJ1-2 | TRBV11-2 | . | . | CASSLEDVLIRSHYGYTF | TGTGCCAGCAGCTTAGAGGACGTCCTAATCCGAAGTCACTATGGCTACACCTTC
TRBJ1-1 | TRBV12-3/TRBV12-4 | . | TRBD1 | CASSLAYRGAPEAFF | TGTGCCAGCAGTTTAGCATACAGGGGGGCCCCTGAAGCTTTCTTT
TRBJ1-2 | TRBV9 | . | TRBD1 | CASSPRTGGDYGYTF | TGTGCCAGCAGCCCCCGGACAGGGGGCGACTATGGCTACACCTTC
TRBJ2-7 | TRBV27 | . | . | CASSPRQRLKQYF | TGTGCCAGCAGTCCTAGACAGCGTCTCAAGCAGTACTTC
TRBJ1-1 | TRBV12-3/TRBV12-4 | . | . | CASSSPGLSTEAFF | TGTGCCAGCAGTTCCCCAGGGTTGAGCACTGAAGCTTTCTTT
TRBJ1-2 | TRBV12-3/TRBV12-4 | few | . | CASSLARDYGYTF | TGTGCCAGCAGTTTAGCCCGAGACTATGGCTACACCTTC
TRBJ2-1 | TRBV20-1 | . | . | CSARTRGAISYNEQFF | TGCAGTGCTAGAACTAGAGGGGCGATCTCCTACAATGAGCAGTTCTTC
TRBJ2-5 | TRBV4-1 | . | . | CASSQEDARQETQYF | TGCGCCAGCAGCCAAGAAGACGCGAGGCAAGAGACCCAGTACTTC
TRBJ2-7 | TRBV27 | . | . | CASSPNYREQYF | TGTGCCAGCAGTCCCAACTACCGGGAGCAGTACTTC
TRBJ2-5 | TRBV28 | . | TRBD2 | CASSFTSGSGDQYF | TGTGCCAGCAGTTTTACTAGCGGGAGTGGGGACCAGTACTTC
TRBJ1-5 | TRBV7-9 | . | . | CASSIGGGGNQPQHF | TGTGCCAGCAGCATAGGGGGAGGTGGCAATCAGCCCCAGCATTTT
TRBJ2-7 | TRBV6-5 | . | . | CASSLNSGEQYF | TGTGCCAGCAGTTTAAATAGCGGCGAGCAGTACTTC
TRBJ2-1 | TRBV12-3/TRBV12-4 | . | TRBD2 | CASSYLAGGPGEQFF | TGTGCCAGCAGTTATTTAGCGGGAGGGCCGGGCGAGCAGTTCTTC
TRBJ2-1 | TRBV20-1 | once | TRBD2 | CSARDRGGTSLYNEQFF | TGCAGTGCTAGAGATCGGGGGGGGACTAGTCTCTACAATGAGCAGTTCTTC
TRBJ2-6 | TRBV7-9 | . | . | CASSLSPGTGANVLTF | TGTGCCAGCAGCTTATCCCCCGGGACTGGGGCCAACGTCCTGACTTTC
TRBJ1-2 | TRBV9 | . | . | CASSGSRTVYGYTF | TGTGCCAGCAGCGGATCCCGGACGGTCTATGGCTACACCTTC
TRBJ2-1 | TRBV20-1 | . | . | CSASLPGPGDEQFF | TGCAGTGCTAGTCTCCCGGGACCTGGGGATGAGCAGTTCTTC
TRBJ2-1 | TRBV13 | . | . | CASSSGGAGNEQFF | TGTGCCAGCAGCTCCGGGGGCGCCGGGAATGAGCAGTTCTTC
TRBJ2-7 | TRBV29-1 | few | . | CSVEDLRGANYEQYF | TGCAGCGTTGAAGATCTCCGTGGGGCTAACTACGAGCAGTACTTC
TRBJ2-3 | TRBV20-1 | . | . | CSVDSCGPDTQYF | TGCAGTGTTGACTCATGCGGCCCAGATACGCAGTATTTT
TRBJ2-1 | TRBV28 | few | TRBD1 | CASSRDRGYNEQFF | TGTGCCAGCAGCCGGGACAGGGGATACAATGAGCAGTTCTTC
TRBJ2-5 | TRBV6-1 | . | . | CASRDQETQYF | TGTGCCAGCAGGGACCAAGAGACCCAGTACTTC
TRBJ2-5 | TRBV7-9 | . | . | CASSPAGSPETQYF | TGTGCCAGCAGCCCTGCCGGGAGTCCTGAGACCCAGTACTTC
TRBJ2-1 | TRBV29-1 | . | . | CSVEGAASYNEQFF | TGCAGCGTTGAGGGAGCGGCTTCCTACAATGAGCAGTTCTTC
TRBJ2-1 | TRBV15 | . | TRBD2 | CATSRRGRDEQFF | TGTGCCACCAGCAGGCGGGGGAGGGATGAGCAGTTCTTC
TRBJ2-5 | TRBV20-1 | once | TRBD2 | CSARTGGRAETQYF | TGCAGTGCTAGGACGGGAGGGAGGGCGGAGACCCAGTACTTC
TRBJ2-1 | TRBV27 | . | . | CASNPRMTYSYNEQFF | TGTGCCAGCAATCCAAGGATGACCTACTCCTACAATGAGCAGTTCTTC
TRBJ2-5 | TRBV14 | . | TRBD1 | CASSPDRAVETQYF | TGTGCCAGCAGCCCGGACAGGGCAGTAGAGACCCAGTACTTC
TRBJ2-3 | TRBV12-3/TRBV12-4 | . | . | CASSIGISTDTQYF | TGTGCCAGCAGTATAGGGATTAGCACAGATACGCAGTATTTT
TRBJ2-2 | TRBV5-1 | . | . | CASSYAGFREELFF | TGCGCCAGCAGCTACGCCGGGTTCAGGGAGGAGCTGTTTTTT
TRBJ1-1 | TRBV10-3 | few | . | CATDSGNTEAFF | TGTGCCACGGACTCGGGGAACACTGAAGCTTTCTTT
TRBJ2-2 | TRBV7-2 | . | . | CASSLGVGTGELFF | TGTGCCAGCAGCTTAGGGGTGGGGACCGGGGAGCTGTTTTTT
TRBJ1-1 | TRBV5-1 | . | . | CASSFGPVRSEDTEAFF | TGCGCCAGCAGCTTTGGACCGGTTCGGTCTGAGGACACTGAAGCTTTCTTT
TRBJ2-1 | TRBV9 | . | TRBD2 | CASSVDVGRGYNEQFF | TGTGCCAGCAGCGTAGATGTCGGGAGGGGATACAATGAGCAGTTCTTC
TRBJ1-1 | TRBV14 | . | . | CASSRRIGPSNTEAFF | TGTGCCAGCAGTCGACGGATAGGGCCGTCGAACACTGAAGCTTTCTTT
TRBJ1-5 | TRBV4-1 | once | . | CASSQDPDSNQPQHF | TGCGCCAGCAGCCAAGATCCGGATAGCAATCAGCCCCAGCATTTT
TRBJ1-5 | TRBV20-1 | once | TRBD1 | CSARATGVGGQPQHF | TGCAGTGCTAGGGCAACAGGGGTAGGGGGTCAGCCCCAGCATTTT